This passage covers 21 T cell receptor beta chains from one sample sequenced in a study of cytomegalovirus exposure and HLA in healthy donors. The PCR used 60 Vbeta and 13 Jbeta primers. The protocol was immunoSEQ multiplex PCR, while the TCRdb copy is restricted to in-frame clones and leaves out a portion. The sample includes 150,000 to 200,000 clones, about 80% of them seen just once. The specimen sequenced was PBMCs. Receptors were obtained from a woman aged 40 to 55 in good health and CMV-seronegative.

The chain has TRBV5-1 and TRBJ1-1, with a possible D match to TRBD1 (5 bases). The CDR3 runs to 13 residues. Trimming removed 3 bases at V and 5 bases at J, with 11 bases between. CDR1 is SGHRS, CDR2 YFSETQ, per germline. CDR3 amino acids: CASSSGGDTEAFF. The CDR3 DNA is TGCGCCAGCAGCTCGGGGGGGGATACTGAAGCTTTCTTT.

The V and J genes are TRBV14 and TRBJ1-2; D is unresolved. The germline gives CDR1 SGHDN, CDR2 FVKESK. V was clipped by 2 bases and J by 4 bases, with 11 bases between them. This CDR3 has 14 residues. The CDR3 nucleotides are TGTGCCAGCAGCCAATCCTCGGGGAGCTATGGCTACACCTTC. This encodes CASSQSSGSYGYTF.

The chain carries TRBV27 and TRBJ2-1, with 8 nucleotides matching TRBD1. The CDR3 is 14 residues long. Trimming removed 7 bases from V and 7 bases from J; junction bases left unmatched: 9. Germline CDR1 is MNHEY and CDR2 is SMNVEV (reference sequence). The CDR3 nucleotides read TGTGCCAGCACAAGCTTCTACAGGGGGAATGAGCAGTTCTTC. Its protein is CASTSFYRGNEQFF.

This clone was observed once. A junction end diverges from the germline sequence, so it may reflect a read error. The rearrangement links TRBV13 to TRBJ2-3; 8 nucleotides agree with TRBD1. Germline V lookup: CDR1 PRHDT, CDR2 FYEKMQ (reference sequence). The CDR3 has 15 residues. CDR3 residues: CASSLGTGRTDTQYF. The CDR3 bases are TGTGCCAGCAGCCTAGGGACAGGCCGCACAGATACGCAGTATTTT.

V usage is TRBV19 and J usage is TRBJ1-5, with 8 bases fitting TRBD1. Germline V gene sequence: CDR1 LNHDA, CDR2 SQIVND (reference sequence). J was trimmed by 5 bases and V by 7 bases; bases with no gene match: 7. This CDR3 is 14 amino acids long. The CDR3 DNA follows: TGTGCCAGTACCCGGACAGGGAGGGATCAGCCCCAGCATTTT. Translating gives CASTRTGRDQPQHF.

The table lists this clone with a few counts. The chain is built from TRBV5-1 and TRBJ2-5; the match to TRBD1 covers 8 bases. This CDR3 comprises 14 residues. With 4 bases clipped from V and 2 bases from J, the junction kept 4 bases outside the gene matches. The germline CDR1 and CDR2 sequences are SGHRS and YFSETQ. CDR3 in amino acids: CASSNTGGQETQYF. The CDR3 nucleotides are TGCGCCAGCAGCAATACAGGGGGACAAGAGACCCAGTACTTC. Looking up the rest from reference TRBV5-1 and TRBJ2-5 gives the full variable domain: KAGVTQTPRYLIKTRGQQVTLSCSPISGHRSVSWYQQTPGQGLQFLFEYFSETQRNKGNFPGRFSGRQFSNSRSEMNVSTLELGDSALYLCASSNTGGQETQYFGPGTRLLVL.

This clone has only one observation. The chain joins TRBV19 to TRBJ2-6, with 8 bases lining up with TRBD2. Per germline, CDR1 LNHDA and CDR2 SQIVND (reference sequence). The CDR3 contains 17 residues. The ends lost 11 bases at V and 1 base at J; junction bases unmatched: 13. The CDR3 region is CASYRGGRRSGANVLTF. CDR3 sequence (DNA): TGTGCCTCTTACCGGGGGGGGCGGAGGTCTGGGGCCAACGTCCTGACTTTC.

The chain links TRBV7-2 to TRBJ2-2, with D possibly TRBD1 on 5 matching bases. Trimming cost V 2 bases and J 7 bases, with 17 bases left between them. CDR3 length: 16 residues. Germline V gives CDR1 SGHTA, CDR2 FQGNSA. This CDR3 is CASSLSWGVGNGELFF. The CDR3 region has the DNA TGTGCCAGCAGCTTAAGTTGGGGCGTCGGAAACGGGGAGCTGTTTTTT.

The chain uses TRBV11-3 and TRBJ1-1; unclear D gene. Germline CDR1 and CDR2: SGHNT and YENEEA. V was cut by 1 base and J by 10 bases, with 16 bases left in between. This CDR3 has 14 amino acids. The CDR3 nucleotides are TGTGCCAGCAGCTTAGCCCGTGACCCACCAGGAGCTTTCTTT. Its protein product is CASSLARDPPGAFF.

The gene calls are TRBV19 and TRBJ2-2; D is perhaps TRBD2 (6 bases). V was pared by 4 bases and J by 1 base, with 13 bases between. The length of the CDR3 is 16 residues. Per germline, CDR1 LNHDA and CDR2 SQIVND (reference sequence). As DNA, the CDR3 is TGTGCCAGTAGTAGGCGGGACCGATTGAACACCGGGGAGCTGTTTTTT. This codes for CASSRRDRLNTGELFF.

As DNA, the CDR3 is TGTGCCAGCAGCTCCCCCGGGACTAGTGTCTATACGCAGTATTTT. Protein product: CASSSPGTSVYTQYF. V usage is TRBV7-2 and J usage is TRBJ2-3, with 8 bases matching TRBD2. After removal of 4 bases from V and 7 bases from J, the junction contained 10 bases not matched to a gene. Germline CDR1 is SGHTA and CDR2 is FQGNSA. CDR3 length: 15 residues.

V is TRBV4-3 and J is TRBJ2-1; D possibly corresponds to TRBD2 (5 bases). The V gene's germline CDR1 is LGHNA and CDR2 YSLEER. Deletions cut 0 bases from V and 4 bases from J, with 7 bases between. This CDR3 is built from 14 residues. The CDR3 here is CASSQDRRYNEQFF. CDR3 DNA: TGCGCCAGCAGCCAAGATCGGAGGTACAATGAGCAGTTCTTC.

CDR3 sequence reads: CASSTISTGQGDYGYTF. The CDR3 DNA follows: TGTGCCAGTAGTACCATCAGTACGGGACAGGGTGACTATGGCTACACCTTC. J is TRBJ1-2 and V is TRBV19, with 9 bases that match TRBD1. Germline lookup yields CDR1 LNHDA and CDR2 SQIVND (reference sequence). V shed 4 bases, J shed 3 bases, and the junction held 12 bases outside the gene matches. The CDR3 runs to 17 residues.

The chain joins TRBV30 to TRBJ2-6; D perhaps matches TRBD2 (6 bases). Germline values: CDR1 GTSNPN, CDR2 SVGIG (reference sequence). The CDR3 loop spans 14 amino acids. The V gene lost 1 base and the J gene lost 3 bases, with 7 bases spanning the gap. The CDR3 sequence: CAWSGGVGANVLTF. The CDR3, as DNA: TGTGCCTGGAGTGGGGGGGTTGGGGCCAACGTCCTGACTTTC.

CDR3 amino acids: CASSRESSGNTIYF. As DNA, the CDR3 is TGTGCCAGCAGTCGGGAGAGCTCTGGAAACACCATATATTTT. The rearrangement uses TRBV6-5 and TRBJ1-3; no clear D. The CDR3 is 14 residues long. The V gene's germline CDR1 is MNHEY and CDR2 SVGAGI. Trimming removed 5 bases at V and 0 bases at J, with 8 bases between.

This sequence joins TRBV6-6 and TRBJ2-7; 7 nucleotides agree with TRBD2. This CDR3 region has 14 residues. Trimming removed 4 bases from V and 0 bases from J; junction bases left unmatched: 3. From germline, CDR1 is MNHNY and CDR2 SVGAGI (reference sequence). The CDR3 DNA is TGTGCCAGCAGTTCCCGCGGGAGCTCCTACGAGCAGTACGTC. Translated, it gives CASSSRGSSYEQYV.

V usage is TRBV28 and J usage is TRBJ1-2; no clear D gene. CDR3 size: 12 residues. Germline CDR1 and CDR2: MDHEN and SYDVKM. V was clipped by 2 bases and J by 7 bases, with 8 bases between them. The CDR3 loop is CASSLQAGGYTF. The DNA for the CDR3 is TGTGCCAGCAGTTTACAAGCGGGTGGCTACACCTTC.

This chain uses TRBV18 with TRBJ1-4; possible D gene TRBD1, 6 bases. The CDR3 runs to 15 residues. Germline V gene sequence: CDR1 KGHSH, CDR2 LQKENI. Trimming removed 1 base at V and 1 base at J, with 7 bases between. CDR3 DNA: TGTGCCAGCTCACCACGAGGGGGAACTAATGAAAAACTGTTTTTT. Its protein product is CASSPRGGTNEKLFF.

The chain is built from TRBV19 and TRBJ2-6; D is unclear. CDR1 and CDR2 (germline): LNHDA, SQIVND (reference sequence). The CDR3 length is 15 residues. V was cut by 5 bases and J by 4 bases, with 12 bases left in between. CDR3 sequence reads: CASSLLESGANVLTF. CDR3 coding DNA: TGTGCCAGTAGTTTGTTGGAGTCCGGGGCCAACGTCCTGACTTTC. The variable domain in full, with the rest retrieved from reference TRBV19 and TRBJ2-6, is DGGITQSPKYLFRKEGQNVTLSCEQNLNHDAMYWYRQDPGQGLRLIYYSQIVNDFQKGDIAEGYSVSREKKESFPLTVTSAQKNPTAFYLCASSLLESGANVLTFGAGSRLTVL.

This sequence joins TRBV29-1 and TRBJ1-5; D is possibly TRBD1 (5 bases). The V gene lost 6 bases and the J gene lost 7 bases, with 16 bases spanning the gap. Germline assignment: CDR1 SQVTM and CDR2 ANQGSEA. This CDR3 has 13 amino acids. The DNA for the CDR3 is TGCAGCGTCAAAGGGATTTCAGGGCAGCCCCAGCATTTT. Translation gives CSVKGISGQPQHF.

The rearrangement joins TRBV21-1 to TRBJ2-5; the listed D gene, TRBD2, was not tested against the DNA. TRBV21-1 counts as a pseudogene. The CDR3 is made up of 11 amino acids. The DNA for the CDR3 is TGTGCCAGCAGTCTCTCAGAGACCCAGTACTTC. Encoded protein: CASSLSETQYF.